Listed here are 6 T cell receptor beta chains from one sample, sequenced in a study of post-analysis software for immune sequencing data (dated by TCRdb to between 2014 and 2017). Points the paper makes about the study in general: Patients showed significantly higher frequencies than controls for several TRBV segments, among them TRBV5-6, TRBV5-1 and TRBV20-1.

No cognate antigen is known for these TCRs. To prepare the library, PCR was applied. The data were produced on an Illumina HiSeq 2500. Unique molecular identifiers were incorporated into TCR beta cDNA libraries to reduce PCR and sequencing biases. TCRdb's own reprocessing of the public reads used fastp at Q25 and MiXCR and kept productive beta chains. For every CDR3 protein sequence, its rows merge into one entry that carries the most common genes and DNA. The sample table lists under 650,000 distinct CDR3 sequences, around 44% of them with a count of one. The ten biggest clones cover over 1.5% of the sample. Sequenced input: blood. The receptor source for this set is a girl under 18 with multiple sclerosis.

The chain uses TRBV5-1 and TRBJ1-5; D not certain. There are 13 residues in the CDR3. V dropped 3 bases and J dropped 4 bases, with 8 bases sitting between them. CDR1 and CDR2 (germline): SGHRS, YFSETQ. CDR3 bases: TGCGCCAGCAGCTACGACTTTAATCAGCCCCAGCATTTT. This translates into CASSYDFNQPQHF. The full variable domain, in which reference TRBV5-1 and TRBJ1-5 provide the parts outside the CDR3, is KAGVTQTPRYLIKTRGQQVTLSCSPISGHRSVSWYQQTPGQGLQFLFEYFSETQRNKGNFPGRFSGRQFSNSRSEMNVSTLELGDSALYLCASSYDFNQPQHFGDGTRLSIL.

The sample holds a few counts of this clonotype. V gene TRBV6-5 combines with J gene TRBJ1-1, with 8 positions matching TRBD1. With 4 bases clipped from V and 4 bases from J, the junction kept 8 bases outside the gene matches. This CDR3 contains 15 residues. Germline CDR1 reads MNHEY; CDR2 reads SVGAGI. The CDR3 DNA reads TGTGCCAGCAGTTTTGGACAGGGCGGGAGCACTGAAGCTTTCTTT. Amino acids: CASSFGQGGSTEAFF.

The rearrangement joins TRBV10-3 to TRBJ1-5; D is uncertain. CDR3 length: 12 amino acids. The germline CDR1 and CDR2 sequences are ENHRY and SYGVKD. Between the trimmed V and J ends, which lost 2 bases and 6 bases, there was a span of 5 bases. The CDR3 loop reads CAISEGGQPQHF. As DNA, the CDR3 is TGTGCCATCAGTGAGGGAGGTCAGCCCCAGCATTTT.

The genes are TRBV12-3 or TRBV12-4 and TRBJ2-5, with a possible D match to TRBD2 (7 bases). The V gene lost 2 bases and the J gene lost 9 bases, with 13 bases spanning the gap. This CDR3 spans 13 amino acids. The CDR3 region has the DNA TGTGCCAGCAGTTTAAGCAGGGGAGGGTCCCAGTACTTC. Translating gives CASSLSRGGSQYF.

This clonotype was counted only a few times. The chain links TRBV6-5 to TRBJ2-1; D not resolved. Trimming stripped 2 bases from V and 0 bases from J, with 5 bases between. CDR1 is MNHEY and CDR2 is SVGAGI in the germline V gene. The CDR3 sequence is 14 residues long. The chain's CDR3 is CASSYISSYNEQFF. The CDR3 DNA reads as TGTGCCAGCAGTTACATCAGCTCCTACAATGAGCAGTTCTTC.

This clonotype was detected a few times. This chain uses TRBV29-1 with TRBJ2-1; 7 bases line up with TRBD2. This CDR3 has 11 residues. CDR1 and CDR2 (germline): SQVTM, ANQGSEA. The CDR3 here is CGGGGPSEQFF. The CDR3 bases are TGCGGTGGGGGGGGTCCCAGTGAGCAGTTCTTC.